This T cell receptor (beta chain) stems from a study of T-cell memory formation after mild COVID-19. Findings of the study overall: CD4/CD8 balance characterized clones contracting day 15 to 85, and CD4+ skew characterized later expanders.

This clonotype was seen many times. What it binds is not known. With constant-segment primers, 5'RACE yielded cDNA libraries of TCR alpha and TCR beta that carried sample barcodes and UMIs. TCRdb passed the 5' RACE reads through MiXCR, listing each CDR3 protein once. The data contain under 350,000 distinct CDR3 sequences, roughly 15% of them seen just once; the ten biggest clones take up approximately 25%. The TCR originated in a man aged 18 to 29 who had mild COVID-19 (a few samples of this study predate the infection). Cell type and time point are not known. Input material: PBMCs or a T cell subset sorted from them (not recorded which).

This chain's CDR3 is CASSFWGLNTGELFF. Written as DNA, the CDR3 is TGTGCCAGCAGCTTTTGGGGACTTAACACCGGGGAGCTGTTTTTT. This sequence joins TRBV7-9 and TRBJ2-2, with D perhaps matching TRBD2 (6 bases). Germline V gives CDR1 SEHNR, CDR2 FQNEAQ (reference sequence). The CDR3 is 15 amino acids. V lost 3 bases to trimming and J lost 2 bases, with 10 bases between them.